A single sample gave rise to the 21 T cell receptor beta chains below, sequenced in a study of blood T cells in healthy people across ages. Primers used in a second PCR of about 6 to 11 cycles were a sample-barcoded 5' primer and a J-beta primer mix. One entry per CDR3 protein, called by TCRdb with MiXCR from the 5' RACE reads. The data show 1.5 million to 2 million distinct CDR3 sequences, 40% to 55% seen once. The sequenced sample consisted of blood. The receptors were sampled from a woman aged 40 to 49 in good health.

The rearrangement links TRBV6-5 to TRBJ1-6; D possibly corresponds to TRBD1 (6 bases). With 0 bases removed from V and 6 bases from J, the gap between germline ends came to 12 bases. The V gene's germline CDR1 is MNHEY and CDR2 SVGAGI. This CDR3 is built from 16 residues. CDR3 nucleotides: TGTGCCAGCAGTTACTCGCCCAGGGGACGTAATTCACCCCTCCACTTT. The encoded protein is CASSYSPRGRNSPLHF.

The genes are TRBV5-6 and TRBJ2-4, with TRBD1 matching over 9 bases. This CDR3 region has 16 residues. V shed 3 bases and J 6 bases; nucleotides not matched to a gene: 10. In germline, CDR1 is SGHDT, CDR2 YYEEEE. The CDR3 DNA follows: TGTGCCAGCAGCTACTCGGCGGGACAGGGTGCAAACATTCAGTACTTC. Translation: CASSYSAGQGANIQYF.

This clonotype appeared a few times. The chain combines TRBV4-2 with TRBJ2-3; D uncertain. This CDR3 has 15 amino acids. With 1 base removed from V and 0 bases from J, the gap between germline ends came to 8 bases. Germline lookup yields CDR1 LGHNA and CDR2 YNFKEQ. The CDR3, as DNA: TGTGCCAGCAGCCAAGCCGCCTCAAGCACAGATACGCAGTATTTT. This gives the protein CASSQAASSTDTQYF.

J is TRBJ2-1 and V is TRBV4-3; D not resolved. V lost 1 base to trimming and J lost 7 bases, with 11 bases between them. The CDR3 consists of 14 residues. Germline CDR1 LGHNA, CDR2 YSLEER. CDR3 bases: TGCGCCAGCAGCCAAGGGAATGATGGGAATGAGCAGTTCTTC. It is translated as CASSQGNDGNEQFF.

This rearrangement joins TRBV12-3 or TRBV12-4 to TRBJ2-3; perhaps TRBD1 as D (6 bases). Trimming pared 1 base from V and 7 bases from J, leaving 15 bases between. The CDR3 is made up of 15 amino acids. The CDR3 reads CASSLGLRGPNTQYF. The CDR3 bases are TGTGCCAGCAGTTTAGGGCTCAGGGGCCCCAATACGCAGTATTTT.

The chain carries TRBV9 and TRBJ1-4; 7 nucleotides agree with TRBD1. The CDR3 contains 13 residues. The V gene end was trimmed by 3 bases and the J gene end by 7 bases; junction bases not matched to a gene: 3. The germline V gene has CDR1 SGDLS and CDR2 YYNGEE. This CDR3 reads CASSGGDSEKLFF. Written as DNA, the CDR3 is TGTGCCAGCAGCGGAGGGGACAGTGAAAAACTGTTTTTT.

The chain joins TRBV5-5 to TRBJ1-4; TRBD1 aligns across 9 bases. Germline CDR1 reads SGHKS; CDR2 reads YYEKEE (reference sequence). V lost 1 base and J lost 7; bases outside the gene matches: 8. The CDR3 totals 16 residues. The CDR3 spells CASSLLGGTGSEKLFF. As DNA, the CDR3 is TGTGCCAGCAGCTTGTTAGGCGGGACAGGGAGTGAAAAACTGTTTTTT. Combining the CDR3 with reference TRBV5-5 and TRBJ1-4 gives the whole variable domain DAGVTQSPTHLIKTRGQQVTLRCSPISGHKSVSWYQQVLGQGPQFIFQYYEKEERGRGNFPDRFSARQFPNYSSELNVNALLLGDSALYLCASSLLGGTGSEKLFFGSGTQLSVL.

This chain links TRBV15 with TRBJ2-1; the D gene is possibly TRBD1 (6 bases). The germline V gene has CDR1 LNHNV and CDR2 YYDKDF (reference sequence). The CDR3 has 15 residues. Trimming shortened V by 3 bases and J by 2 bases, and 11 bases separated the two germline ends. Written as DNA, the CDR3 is TGTGCCACCAGCAGGGACAGTGGTACCTACAATGAGCAGTTCTTC. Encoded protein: CATSRDSGTYNEQFF.

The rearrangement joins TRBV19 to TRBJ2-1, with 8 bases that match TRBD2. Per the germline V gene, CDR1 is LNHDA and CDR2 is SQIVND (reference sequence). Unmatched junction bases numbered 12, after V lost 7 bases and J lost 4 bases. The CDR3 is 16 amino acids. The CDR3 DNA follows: TGTGCCAGTAACCCTACAAGCGGGGGACTTTACAATGAGCAGTTCTTC. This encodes CASNPTSGGLYNEQFF.

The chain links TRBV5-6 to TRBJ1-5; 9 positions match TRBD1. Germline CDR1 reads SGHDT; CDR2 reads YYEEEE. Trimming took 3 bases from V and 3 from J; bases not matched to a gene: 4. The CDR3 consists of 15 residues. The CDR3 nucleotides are TGTGCCAGCAGCTCCGGGACAGGGCACAATCAGCCCCAGCATTTT. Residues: CASSSGTGHNQPQHF.

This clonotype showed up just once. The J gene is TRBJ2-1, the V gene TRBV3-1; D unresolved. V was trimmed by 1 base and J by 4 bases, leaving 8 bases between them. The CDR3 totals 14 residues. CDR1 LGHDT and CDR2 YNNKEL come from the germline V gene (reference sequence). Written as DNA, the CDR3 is TGTGCCAGCAGCCAAGTCCGAGATTACAATGAGCAGTTCTTC. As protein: CASSQVRDYNEQFF.

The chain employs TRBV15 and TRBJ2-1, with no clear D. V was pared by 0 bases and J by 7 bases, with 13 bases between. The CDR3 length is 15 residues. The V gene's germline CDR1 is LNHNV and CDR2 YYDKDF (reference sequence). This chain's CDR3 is CATSRDWGGPNEQFF. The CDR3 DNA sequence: TGTGCCACCAGCAGAGATTGGGGTGGCCCTAATGAGCAGTTCTTC.

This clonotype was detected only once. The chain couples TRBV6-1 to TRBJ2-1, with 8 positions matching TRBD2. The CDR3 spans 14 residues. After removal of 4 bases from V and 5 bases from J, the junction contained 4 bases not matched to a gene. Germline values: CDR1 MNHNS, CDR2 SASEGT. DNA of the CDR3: TGTGCCAGCAGTGTTAGCGGGGCCAACAATGAGCAGTTCTTC. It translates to CASSVSGANNEQFF.

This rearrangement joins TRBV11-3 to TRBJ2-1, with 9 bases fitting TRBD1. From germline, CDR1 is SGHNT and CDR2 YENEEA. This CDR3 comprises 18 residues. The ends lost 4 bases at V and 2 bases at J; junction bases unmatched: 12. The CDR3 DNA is TGTGCCAGCAGCTCTAAGGCGACAGGGGGTCGACCCTACAATGAGCAGTTCTTC. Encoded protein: CASSSKATGGRPYNEQFF.

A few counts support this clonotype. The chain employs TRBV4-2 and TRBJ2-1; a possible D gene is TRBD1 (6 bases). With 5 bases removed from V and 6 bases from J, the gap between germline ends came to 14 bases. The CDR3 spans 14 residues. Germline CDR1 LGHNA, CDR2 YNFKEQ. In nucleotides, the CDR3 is TGTGCCAGCAGCACAACAGGGTTCAGCAATGAGCAGTTCTTC. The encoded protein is CASSTTGFSNEQFF.

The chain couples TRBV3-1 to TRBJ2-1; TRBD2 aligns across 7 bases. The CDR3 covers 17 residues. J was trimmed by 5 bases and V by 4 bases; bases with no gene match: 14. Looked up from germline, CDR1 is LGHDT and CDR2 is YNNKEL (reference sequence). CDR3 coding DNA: TGTGCCAGCAGCCGTCTTGCACGGTGGGGGGGTGACAATGAGCAGTTCTTC. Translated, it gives CASSRLARWGGDNEQFF.

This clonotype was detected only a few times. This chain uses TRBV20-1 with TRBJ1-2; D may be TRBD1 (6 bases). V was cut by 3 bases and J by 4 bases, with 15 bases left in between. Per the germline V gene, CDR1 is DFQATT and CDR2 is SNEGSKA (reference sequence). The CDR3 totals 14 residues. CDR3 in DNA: TGCAGTGCTAGTTCGGGGGCGCGGAGCTATGGCTACACCTTC. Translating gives CSASSGARSYGYTF.

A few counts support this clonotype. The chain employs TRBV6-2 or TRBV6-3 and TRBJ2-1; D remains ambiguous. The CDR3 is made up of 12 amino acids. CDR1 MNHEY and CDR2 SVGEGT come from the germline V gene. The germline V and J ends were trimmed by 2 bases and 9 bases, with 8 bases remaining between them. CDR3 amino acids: CASSYGPREQFF. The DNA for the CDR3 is TGTGCCAGCAGTTACGGTCCTCGTGAGCAGTTCTTC.

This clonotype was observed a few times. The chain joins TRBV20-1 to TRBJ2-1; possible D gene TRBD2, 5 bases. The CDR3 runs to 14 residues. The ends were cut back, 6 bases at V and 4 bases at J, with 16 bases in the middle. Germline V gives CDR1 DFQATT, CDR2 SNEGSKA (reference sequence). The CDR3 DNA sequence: TGCAGTGCACGAGCGGACGGCCCATACAATGAGCAGTTCTTC. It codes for CSARADGPYNEQFF.

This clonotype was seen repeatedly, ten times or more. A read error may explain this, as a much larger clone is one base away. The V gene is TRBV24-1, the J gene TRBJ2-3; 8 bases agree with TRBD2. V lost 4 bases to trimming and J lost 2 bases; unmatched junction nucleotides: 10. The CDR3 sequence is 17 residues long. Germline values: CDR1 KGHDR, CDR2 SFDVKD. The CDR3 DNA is TGTGCCACCAGTGACCCGGGACTAGTCGGCAACACAGATACGCAGTATTTT. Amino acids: CATSDPGLVGNTDTQYF.

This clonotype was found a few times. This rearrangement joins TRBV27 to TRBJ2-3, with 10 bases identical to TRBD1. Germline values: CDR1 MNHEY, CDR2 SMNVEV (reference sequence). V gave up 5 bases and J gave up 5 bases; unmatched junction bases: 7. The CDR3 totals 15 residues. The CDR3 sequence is CASSPDRGQGDTQYF. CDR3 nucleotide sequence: TGTGCCAGCAGTCCTGACAGGGGGCAGGGAGATACGCAGTATTTT.